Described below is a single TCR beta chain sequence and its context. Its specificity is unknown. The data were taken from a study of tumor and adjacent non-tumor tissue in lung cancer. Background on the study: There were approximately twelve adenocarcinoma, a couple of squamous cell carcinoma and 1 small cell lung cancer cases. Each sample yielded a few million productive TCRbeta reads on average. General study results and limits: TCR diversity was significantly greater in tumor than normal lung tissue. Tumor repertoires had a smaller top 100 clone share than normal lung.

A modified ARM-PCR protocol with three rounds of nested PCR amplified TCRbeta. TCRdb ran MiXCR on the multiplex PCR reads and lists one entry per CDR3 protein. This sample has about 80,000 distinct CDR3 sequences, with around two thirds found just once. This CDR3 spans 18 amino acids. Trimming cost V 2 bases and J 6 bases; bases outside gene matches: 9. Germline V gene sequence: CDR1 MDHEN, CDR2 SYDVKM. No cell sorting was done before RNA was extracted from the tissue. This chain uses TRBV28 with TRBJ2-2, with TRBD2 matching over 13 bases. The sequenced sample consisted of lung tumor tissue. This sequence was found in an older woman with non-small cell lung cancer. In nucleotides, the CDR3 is TGTGCCAGCAGTTTACTCGGGACTAGCGGGATATCGGCCGGGGAGCTGTTTTTT. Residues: CASSLLGTSGISAGELFF.